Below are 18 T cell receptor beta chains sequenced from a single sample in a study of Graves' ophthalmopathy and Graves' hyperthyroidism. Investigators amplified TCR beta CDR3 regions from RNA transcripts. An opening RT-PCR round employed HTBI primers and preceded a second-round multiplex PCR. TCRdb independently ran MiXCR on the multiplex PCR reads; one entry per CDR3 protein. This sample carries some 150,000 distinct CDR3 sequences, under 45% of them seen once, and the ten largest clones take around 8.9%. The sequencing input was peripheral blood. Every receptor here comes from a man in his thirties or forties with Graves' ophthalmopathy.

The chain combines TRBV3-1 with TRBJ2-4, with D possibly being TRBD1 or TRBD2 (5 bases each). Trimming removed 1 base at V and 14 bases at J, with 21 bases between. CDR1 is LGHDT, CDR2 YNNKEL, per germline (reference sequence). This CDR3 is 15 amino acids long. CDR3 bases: TGTGCCAGCAGCCAAGCAAGGGCCGTCTCGGGGCCCAAGTACTTC. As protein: CASSQARAVSGPKYF.

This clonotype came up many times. CDR3 sequence: CASSLDILPNIQYF. CDR3 sequence (DNA): TGCGCCAGCAGCTTGGACATCCTTCCAAACATTCAGTACTTC. This sequence joins TRBV5-1 and TRBJ2-4, with no clear D. The germline CDR1 and CDR2 sequences are SGHRS and YFSETQ. Trimming took 0 bases from V and 6 from J, leaving 10 bases between them. The CDR3 spans 14 residues.

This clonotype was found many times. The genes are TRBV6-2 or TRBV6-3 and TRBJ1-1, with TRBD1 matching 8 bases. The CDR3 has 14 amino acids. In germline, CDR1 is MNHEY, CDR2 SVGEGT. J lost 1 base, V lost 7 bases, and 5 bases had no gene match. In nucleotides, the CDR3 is TGTGCCAGCACTTTCGACAGGGGGAACACTGAAGCTTTCTTT. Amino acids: CASTFDRGNTEAFF.

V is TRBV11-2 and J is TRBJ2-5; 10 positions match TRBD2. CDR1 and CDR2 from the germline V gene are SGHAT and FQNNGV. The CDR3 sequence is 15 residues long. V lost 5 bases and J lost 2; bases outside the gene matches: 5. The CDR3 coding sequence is TGTGCCAGCAGCCCCGGGACTAGCGCACAAGAGACCCAGTACTTC. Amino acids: CASSPGTSAQETQYF.

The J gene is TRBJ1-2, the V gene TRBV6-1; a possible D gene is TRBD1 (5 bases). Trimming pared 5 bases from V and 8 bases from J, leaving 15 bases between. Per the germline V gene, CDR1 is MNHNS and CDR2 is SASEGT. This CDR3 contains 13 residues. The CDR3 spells CASSLQGTRGYTF. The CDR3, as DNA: TGTGCCAGCAGTCTGCAGGGTACTCGCGGCTACACCTTC.

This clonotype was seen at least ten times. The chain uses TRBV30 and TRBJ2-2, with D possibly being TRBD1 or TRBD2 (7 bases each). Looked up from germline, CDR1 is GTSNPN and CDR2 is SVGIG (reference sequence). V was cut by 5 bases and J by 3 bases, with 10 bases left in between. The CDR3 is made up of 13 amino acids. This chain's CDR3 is CAWAGGDTGELFF. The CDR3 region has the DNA TGTGCCTGGGCAGGGGGGGACACCGGGGAGCTGTTTTTT.

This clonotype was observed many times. CDR3 DNA: TGTGCCAGTAGTATTCGAGGGGGCGATGGGTCCACCGGGGAGCTGTTTTTT. Residues: CASSIRGGDGSTGELFF. The chain uses TRBV19 and TRBJ2-2, with 7 bases aligning to TRBD1. Germline V gene sequence: CDR1 LNHDA, CDR2 SQIVND (reference sequence). The V segment lost 3 bases and the J segment 4 bases; nucleotides outside the gene matches: 11. This CDR3 spans 17 amino acids.

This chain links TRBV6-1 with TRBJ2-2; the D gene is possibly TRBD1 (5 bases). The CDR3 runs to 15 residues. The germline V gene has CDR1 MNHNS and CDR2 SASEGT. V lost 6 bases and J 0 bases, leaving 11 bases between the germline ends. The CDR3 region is CASSETGSNTGELFF. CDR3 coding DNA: TGTGCCAGCAGCGAAACAGGTTCGAACACCGGGGAGCTGTTTTTT.

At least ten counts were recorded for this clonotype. DNA for the CDR3: TGTGCCAGCAGCTCCCTGGGCAGTGCCAACTATGGCTACACCTTC. Its translation is CASSSLGSANYGYTF. This chain uses TRBV7-2 with TRBJ1-2; the D is unclear. The V gene lost 4 bases and the J gene lost 2 bases, with 14 bases spanning the gap. In germline, CDR1 is SGHTA, CDR2 FQGNSA. The CDR3 has 15 residues. Full variable domain (rest looked up from reference TRBV7-2 and TRBJ1-2): GAGVSQSPSNKVTEKGKDVELRCDPISGHTALYWYRQSLGQGLEFLIYFQGNSAPDKSGLPSDRFSAERTGGSVSTLTIQRTQQEDSAVYLCASSSLGSANYGYTFGSGTRLTVV.

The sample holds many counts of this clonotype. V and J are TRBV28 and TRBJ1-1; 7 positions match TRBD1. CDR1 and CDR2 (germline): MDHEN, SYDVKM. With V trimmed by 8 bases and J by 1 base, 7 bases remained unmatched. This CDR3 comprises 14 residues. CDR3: CASLFRDRNTEAFF. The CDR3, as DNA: TGTGCCAGCCTTTTCCGGGACAGGAACACTGAAGCTTTCTTT.

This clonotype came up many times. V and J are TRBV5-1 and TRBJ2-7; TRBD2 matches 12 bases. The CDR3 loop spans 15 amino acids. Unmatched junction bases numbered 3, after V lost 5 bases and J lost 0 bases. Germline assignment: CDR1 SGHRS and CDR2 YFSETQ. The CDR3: CASRATSGSSYEQYF. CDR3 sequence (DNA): TGCGCCAGCAGGGCGACTAGCGGGAGCTCCTACGAGCAGTACTTC.

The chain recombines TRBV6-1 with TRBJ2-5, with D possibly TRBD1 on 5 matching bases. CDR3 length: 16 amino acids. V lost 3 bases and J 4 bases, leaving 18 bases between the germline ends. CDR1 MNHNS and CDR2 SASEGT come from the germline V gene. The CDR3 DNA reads TGTGCCAGCAGTGAGGTTTCCTTAAGGGGTCGAGAGACCCAGTACTTC. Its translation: CASSEVSLRGRETQYF.

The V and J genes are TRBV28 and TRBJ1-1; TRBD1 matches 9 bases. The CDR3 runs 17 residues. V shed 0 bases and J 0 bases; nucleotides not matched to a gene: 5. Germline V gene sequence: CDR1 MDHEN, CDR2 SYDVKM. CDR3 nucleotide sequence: TGTGCCAGCAGTTTATGGGGGACAGGGAGGATGAACACTGAAGCTTTCTTT. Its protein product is CASSLWGTGRMNTEAFF. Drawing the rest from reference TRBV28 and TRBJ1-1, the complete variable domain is DVKVTQSSRYLVKRTGEKVFLECVQDMDHENMFWYRQDPGLGLRLIYFSYDVKMKEKGDIPEGYSVSREKKERFSLILESASTNQTSMYLCASSLWGTGRMNTEAFFGQGTRLTVV.

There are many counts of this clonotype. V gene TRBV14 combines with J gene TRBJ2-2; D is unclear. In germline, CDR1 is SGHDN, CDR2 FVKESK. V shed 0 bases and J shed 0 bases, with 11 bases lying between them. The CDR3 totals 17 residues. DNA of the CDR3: TGTGCCAGCAGCCAAGAAGGGCAGTCGACGAACACCGGGGAGCTGTTTTTT. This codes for CASSQEGQSTNTGELFF.

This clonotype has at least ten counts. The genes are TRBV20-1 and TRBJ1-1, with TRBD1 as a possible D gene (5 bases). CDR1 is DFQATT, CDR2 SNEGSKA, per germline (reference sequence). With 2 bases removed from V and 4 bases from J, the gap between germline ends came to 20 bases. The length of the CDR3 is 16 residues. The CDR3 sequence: CSARKAERGDSTEAFF. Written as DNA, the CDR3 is TGCAGTGCTAGAAAGGCGGAAAGGGGAGACAGCACTGAAGCTTTCTTT.

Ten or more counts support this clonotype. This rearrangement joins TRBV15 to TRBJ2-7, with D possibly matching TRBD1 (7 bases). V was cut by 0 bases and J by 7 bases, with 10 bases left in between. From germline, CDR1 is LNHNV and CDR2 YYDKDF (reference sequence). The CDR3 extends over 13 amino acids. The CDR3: CATSRDQGGEQYF. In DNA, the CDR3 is TGTGCCACCAGCAGAGATCAGGGGGGTGAGCAGTACTTC.

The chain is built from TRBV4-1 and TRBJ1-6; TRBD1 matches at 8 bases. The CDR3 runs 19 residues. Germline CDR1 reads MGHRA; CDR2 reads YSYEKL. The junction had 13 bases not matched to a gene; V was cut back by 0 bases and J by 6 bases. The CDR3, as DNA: TGCGCCAGCAGCCAAGATTTCCGACATGGGACAGGAATTAATTCACCCCTCCACTTT. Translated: CASSQDFRHGTGINSPLHF.

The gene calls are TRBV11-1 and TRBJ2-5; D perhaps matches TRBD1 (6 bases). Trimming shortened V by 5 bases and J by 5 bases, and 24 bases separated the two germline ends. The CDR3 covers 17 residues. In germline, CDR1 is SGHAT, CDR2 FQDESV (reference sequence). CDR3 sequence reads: CASSPPRGQGMGETQYF. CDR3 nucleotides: TGTGCCAGCAGCCCTCCTCGCGGGCAGGGGATGGGGGAGACCCAGTACTTC.